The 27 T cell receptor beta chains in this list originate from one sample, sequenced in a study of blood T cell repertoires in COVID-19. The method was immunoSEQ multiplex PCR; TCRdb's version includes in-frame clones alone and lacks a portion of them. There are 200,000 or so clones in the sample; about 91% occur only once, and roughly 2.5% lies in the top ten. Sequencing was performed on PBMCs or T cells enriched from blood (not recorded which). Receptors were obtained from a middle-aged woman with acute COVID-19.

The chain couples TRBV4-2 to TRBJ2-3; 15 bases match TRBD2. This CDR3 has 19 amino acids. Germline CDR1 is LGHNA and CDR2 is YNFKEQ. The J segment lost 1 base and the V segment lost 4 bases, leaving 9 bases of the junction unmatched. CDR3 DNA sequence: TGTGCCAGCAGCCGCGGGACTAGCGGGGGGACCCCTCGCACAGATACGCAGTATTTT. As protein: CASSRGTSGGTPRTDTQYF.

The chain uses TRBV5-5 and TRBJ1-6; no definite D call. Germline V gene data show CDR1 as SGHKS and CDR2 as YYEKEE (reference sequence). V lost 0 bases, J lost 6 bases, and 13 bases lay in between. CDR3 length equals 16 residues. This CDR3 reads CASSLEQLLANSPLHF. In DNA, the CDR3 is TGTGCCAGCAGCTTGGAACAGTTACTAGCTAATTCACCCCTCCACTTT.

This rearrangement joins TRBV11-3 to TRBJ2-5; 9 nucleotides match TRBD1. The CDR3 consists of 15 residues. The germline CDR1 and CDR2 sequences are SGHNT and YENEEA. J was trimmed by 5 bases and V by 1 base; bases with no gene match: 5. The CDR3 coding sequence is TGTGCCAGCAGCTTAGTGGGACAGGGCCGGGAGACCCAGTACTTC. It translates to CASSLVGQGRETQYF.

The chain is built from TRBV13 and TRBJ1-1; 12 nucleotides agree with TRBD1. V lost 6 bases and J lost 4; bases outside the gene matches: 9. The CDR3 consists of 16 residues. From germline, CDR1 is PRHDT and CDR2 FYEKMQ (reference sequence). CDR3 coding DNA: TGTGCCAGCAGGGCCGGGACAGGGGGCTTGGGCACTGAAGCTTTCTTT. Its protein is CASRAGTGGLGTEAFF. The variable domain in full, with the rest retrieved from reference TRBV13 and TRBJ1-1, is AAGVIQSPRHLIKEKRETATLKCYPIPRHDTVYWYQQGPGQDPQFLISFYEKMQSDKGSIPDRFSAQQFSDYHSELNMSSLELGDSALYFCASRAGTGGLGTEAFFGQGTRLTVV.

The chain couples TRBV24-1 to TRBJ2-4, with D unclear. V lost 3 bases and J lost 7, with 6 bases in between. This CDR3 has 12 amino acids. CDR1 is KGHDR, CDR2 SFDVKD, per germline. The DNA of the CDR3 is TGTGCCACCAGTGATGTTGCGAACATTCAGTACTTC. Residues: CATSDVANIQYF.

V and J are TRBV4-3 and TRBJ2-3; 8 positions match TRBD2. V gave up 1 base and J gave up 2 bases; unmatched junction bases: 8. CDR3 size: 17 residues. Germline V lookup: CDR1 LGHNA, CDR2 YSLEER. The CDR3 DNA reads TGCGCCAGCAGCCAAGTTATGGGACTAGGGACCACAGATACGCAGTATTTT. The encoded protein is CASSQVMGLGTTDTQYF.

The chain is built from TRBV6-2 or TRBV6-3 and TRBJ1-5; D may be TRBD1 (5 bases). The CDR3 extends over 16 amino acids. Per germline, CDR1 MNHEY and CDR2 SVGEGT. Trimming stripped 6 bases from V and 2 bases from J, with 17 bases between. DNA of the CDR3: TGTGCCAGCAGCCTATCTTCCAGGGTGGGCAATCAGCCCCAGCATTTT. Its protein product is CASSLSSRVGNQPQHF.

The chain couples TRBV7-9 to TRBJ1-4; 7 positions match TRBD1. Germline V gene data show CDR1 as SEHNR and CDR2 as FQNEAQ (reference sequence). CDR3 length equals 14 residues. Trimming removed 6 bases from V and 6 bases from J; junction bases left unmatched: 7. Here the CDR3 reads CASREDRRDEKLFF. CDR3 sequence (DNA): TGTGCCAGCAGGGAGGACAGGCGCGATGAAAAACTGTTTTTT.

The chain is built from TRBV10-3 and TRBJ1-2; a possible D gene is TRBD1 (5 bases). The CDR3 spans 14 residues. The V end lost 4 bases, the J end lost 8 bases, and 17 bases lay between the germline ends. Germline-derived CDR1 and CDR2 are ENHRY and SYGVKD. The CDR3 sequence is CAISARGQGEGYTF. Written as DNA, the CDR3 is TGTGCCATCAGTGCTCGTGGCCAGGGTGAAGGCTACACCTTC.

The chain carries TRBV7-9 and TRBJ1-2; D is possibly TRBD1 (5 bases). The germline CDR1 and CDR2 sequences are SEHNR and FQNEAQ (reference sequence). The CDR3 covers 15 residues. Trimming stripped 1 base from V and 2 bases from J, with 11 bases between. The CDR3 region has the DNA TGTGCCAGCAGCTTAGAAACCCGACAGAACTATGGCTACACCTTC. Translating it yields CASSLETRQNYGYTF.

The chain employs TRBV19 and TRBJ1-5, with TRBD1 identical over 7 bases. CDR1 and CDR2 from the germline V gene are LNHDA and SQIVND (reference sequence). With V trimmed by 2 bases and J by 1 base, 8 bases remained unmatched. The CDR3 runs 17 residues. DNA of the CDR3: TGTGCCAGTAGTATAACAGGGGCTTGGGAAAGCAATCAGCCCCAGCATTTT. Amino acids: CASSITGAWESNQPQHF.

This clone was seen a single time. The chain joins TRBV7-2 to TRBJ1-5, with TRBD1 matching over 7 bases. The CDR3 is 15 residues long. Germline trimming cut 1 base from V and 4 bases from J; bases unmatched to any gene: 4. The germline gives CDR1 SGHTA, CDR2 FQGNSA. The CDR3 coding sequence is TGTGCCAGCAGCTTAGGAACAGGGGATAATCAGCCCCAGCATTTT. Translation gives CASSLGTGDNQPQHF.

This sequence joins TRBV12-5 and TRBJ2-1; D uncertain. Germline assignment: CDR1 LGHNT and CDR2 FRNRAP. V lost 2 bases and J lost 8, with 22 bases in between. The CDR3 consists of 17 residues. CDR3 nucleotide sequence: TGTGCTAGTGGTTTGAGGCCCCTGGGCTCCCCGTCCCATGAGCAGTTCTTC. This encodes CASGLRPLGSPSHEQFF.

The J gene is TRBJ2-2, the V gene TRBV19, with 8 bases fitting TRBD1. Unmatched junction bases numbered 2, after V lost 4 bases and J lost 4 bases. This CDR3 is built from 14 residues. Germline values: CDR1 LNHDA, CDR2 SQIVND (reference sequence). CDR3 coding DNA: TGTGCCAGTAGTAGGACAGGGAGCACCGGGGAGCTGTTTTTT. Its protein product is CASSRTGSTGELFF.

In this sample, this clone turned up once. CDR3 in amino acids: CASSQDWDRDTESYEQYF. Written as DNA, the CDR3 is TGCGCCAGCAGCCAAGATTGGGACAGGGACACCGAATCCTACGAGCAGTACTTC. This chain connects TRBV4-3 to TRBJ2-7; 9 nucleotides line up with TRBD1. V was pared by 0 bases and J by 1 base, with 10 bases of the junction left unmatched. This CDR3 region has 18 residues. Germline V gene sequence: CDR1 LGHNA, CDR2 YSLEER.

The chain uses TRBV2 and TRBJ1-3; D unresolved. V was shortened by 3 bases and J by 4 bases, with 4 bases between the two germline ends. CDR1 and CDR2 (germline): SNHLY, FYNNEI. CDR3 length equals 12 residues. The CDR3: CASSDQGNTIYF. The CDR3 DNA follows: TGTGCCAGCAGTGACCAGGGAAACACCATATATTTT.

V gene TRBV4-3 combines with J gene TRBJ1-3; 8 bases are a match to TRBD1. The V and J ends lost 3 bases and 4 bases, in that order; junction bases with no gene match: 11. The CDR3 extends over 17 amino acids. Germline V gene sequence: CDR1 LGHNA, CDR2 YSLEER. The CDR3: CASSQKPTGVGGNTIYF. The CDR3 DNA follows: TGCGCCAGCAGCCAGAAACCGACAGGGGTGGGCGGAAACACCATATATTTT.

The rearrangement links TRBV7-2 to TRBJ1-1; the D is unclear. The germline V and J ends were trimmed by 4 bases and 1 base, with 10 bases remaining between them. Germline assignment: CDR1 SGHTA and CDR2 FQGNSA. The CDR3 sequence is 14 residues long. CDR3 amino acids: CASSYGPQNTEAFF. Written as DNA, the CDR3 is TGTGCCAGCAGCTACGGTCCTCAGAACACTGAAGCTTTCTTT.

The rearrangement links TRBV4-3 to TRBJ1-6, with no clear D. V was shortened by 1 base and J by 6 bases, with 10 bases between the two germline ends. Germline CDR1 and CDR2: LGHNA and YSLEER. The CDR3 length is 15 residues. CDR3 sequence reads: CASSQVWHTNSPLHF. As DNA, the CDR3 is TGCGCCAGCAGCCAAGTCTGGCATACTAATTCACCCCTCCACTTT.

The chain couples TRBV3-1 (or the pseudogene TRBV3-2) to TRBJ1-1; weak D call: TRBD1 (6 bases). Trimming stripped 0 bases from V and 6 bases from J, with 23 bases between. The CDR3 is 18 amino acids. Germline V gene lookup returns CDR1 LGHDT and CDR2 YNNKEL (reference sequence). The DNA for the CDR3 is TGTGCCAGCAGCCAAGATCGGGGGGGCGTGGGTAGGGACGCTGAAGCTTTCTTT. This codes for CASSQDRGGVGRDAEAFF.

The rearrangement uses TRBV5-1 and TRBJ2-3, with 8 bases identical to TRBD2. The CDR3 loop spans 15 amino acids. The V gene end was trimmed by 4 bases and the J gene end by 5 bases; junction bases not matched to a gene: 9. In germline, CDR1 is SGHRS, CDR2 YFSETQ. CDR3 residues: CASSPGGGQGDTQYF. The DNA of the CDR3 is TGCGCCAGCAGCCCTGGCGGGGGGCAAGGAGATACGCAGTATTTT.

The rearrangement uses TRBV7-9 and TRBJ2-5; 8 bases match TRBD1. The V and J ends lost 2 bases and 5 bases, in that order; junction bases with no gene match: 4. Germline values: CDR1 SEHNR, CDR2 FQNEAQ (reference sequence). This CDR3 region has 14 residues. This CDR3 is CASSLQGAGETQYF. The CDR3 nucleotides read TGTGCCAGCAGCTTACAGGGGGCGGGGGAGACCCAGTACTTC.

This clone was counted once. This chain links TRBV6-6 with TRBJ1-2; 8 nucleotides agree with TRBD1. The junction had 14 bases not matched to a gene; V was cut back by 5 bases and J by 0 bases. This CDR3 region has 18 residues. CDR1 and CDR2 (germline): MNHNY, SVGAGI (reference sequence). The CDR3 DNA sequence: TGTGCCAGCAGTCCGGCGGACAGGGTGGGTGCGACTAACTATGGCTACACCTTC. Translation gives CASSPADRVGATNYGYTF.

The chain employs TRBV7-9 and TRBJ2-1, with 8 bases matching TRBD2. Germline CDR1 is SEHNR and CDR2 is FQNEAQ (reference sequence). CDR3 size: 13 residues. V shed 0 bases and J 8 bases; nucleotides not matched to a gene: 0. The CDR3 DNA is TGTGCCAGCAGCTTAGCCGGGGGGGATGAGCAGTTCTTC. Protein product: CASSLAGGDEQFF. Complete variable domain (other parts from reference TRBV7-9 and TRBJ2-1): DTGVSQNPRHKITKRGQNVTFRCDPISEHNRLYWYRQTLGQGPEFLTYFQNEAQLEKSRLLSDRFSAERPKGSFSTLEIQRTEQGDSAMYLCASSLAGGDEQFFGPGTRLTVL.

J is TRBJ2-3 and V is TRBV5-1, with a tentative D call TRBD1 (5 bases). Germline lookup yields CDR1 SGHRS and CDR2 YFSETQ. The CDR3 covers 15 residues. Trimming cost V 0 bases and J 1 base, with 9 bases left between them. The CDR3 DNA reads TGCGCCAGCAGCTTGGGGGGCTTCGGCACAGATACGCAGTATTTT. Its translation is CASSLGGFGTDTQYF.

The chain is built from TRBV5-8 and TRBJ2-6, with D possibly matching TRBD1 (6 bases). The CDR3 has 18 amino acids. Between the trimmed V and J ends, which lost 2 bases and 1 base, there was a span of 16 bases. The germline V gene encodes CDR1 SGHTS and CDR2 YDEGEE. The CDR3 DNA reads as TGTGCCAGCAGCTTTTTCAGGGGCGCACAGTCTGGGGCCAACGTCCTGACTTTC. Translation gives CASSFFRGAQSGANVLTF. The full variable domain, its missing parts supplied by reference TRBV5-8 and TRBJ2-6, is EAGVTQSPTHLIKTRGQQATLRCSPISGHTSVYWYQQALGLGLQFLLWYDEGEERNRGNFPPRFSGRQFPNYSSELNVNALELEDSALYLCASSFFRGAQSGANVLTFGAGSRLTVL.

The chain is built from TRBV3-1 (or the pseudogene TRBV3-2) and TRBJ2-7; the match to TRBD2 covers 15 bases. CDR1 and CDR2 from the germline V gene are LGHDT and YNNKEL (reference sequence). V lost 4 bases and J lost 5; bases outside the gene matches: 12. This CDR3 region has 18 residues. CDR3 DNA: TGTGCCAGCAGCCCCCTGGGACTAGCGGGGGGTGCGAGGGACGAGCAGTACTTC. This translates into CASSPLGLAGGARDEQYF.